The 20 T cell receptor beta chains in this list originate from one sample, sequenced in a study of control samples from healthy donors and cancer patients. Sequencing used immunoSEQ multiplex PCR; TCRdb keeps in-frame clones, though not all of them. The ten most abundant clones cover roughly 2.2% of a sample with around 190,000 clones. The specimen sequenced was blood. These receptors were collected from a woman in her twenties or thirties in good health.

The chain couples TRBV6-2 or TRBV6-3 to TRBJ1-2; maybe TRBD1 (5 bases). V was shortened by 5 bases and J by 4 bases, with 8 bases between the two germline ends. This CDR3 region has 12 residues. The germline gives CDR1 MNHEY, CDR2 SVGEGT. CDR3: CASSPDSYGYTF. The CDR3 DNA is TGTGCCAGCAGTCCAGACAGCTATGGCTACACCTTC.

The chain couples TRBV28 to TRBJ1-2, with D possibly being TRBD1 (5 bases). Trimming cost V 5 bases and J 1 base, with 17 bases left between them. Per germline, CDR1 MDHEN and CDR2 SYDVKM. The CDR3 is 16 residues long. The CDR3 coding sequence is TGTGCCAGCAGTCTCTACCGGGGCAGCTATAACTATGGCTACACCTTC. Translating gives CASSLYRGSYNYGYTF.

The CDR3, as DNA: TGCGCCAGCAGCTTGGTATCCCAGTTCTCCTATAATTCACCCCTCCACTTT. Encoded protein: CASSLVSQFSYNSPLHF. This chain links TRBV5-1 with TRBJ1-6; D is ambiguous. This CDR3 is built from 17 residues. Germline lookup yields CDR1 SGHRS and CDR2 YFSETQ. Deletions cut 0 bases from V and 0 bases from J, with 10 bases between.

The chain is built from TRBV10-1 and TRBJ2-1, with D uncertain. CDR3 length: 12 residues. CDR1 is WNHNN and CDR2 is SYGVQD in the germline V gene (reference sequence). Trimming took off 4 bases at V and 9 bases at J, with 10 bases between the two ends. In DNA form, the CDR3 reads TGCGCCAGCAGTGGAGAAGCCGGTGAGCAGTTCTTC. It encodes CASSGEAGEQFF.

The J gene is TRBJ1-1, the V gene TRBV5-1; D not resolved. This CDR3 contains 14 residues. Deletions cut 4 bases from V and 1 base from J, with 11 bases between. Germline V gene data show CDR1 as SGHRS and CDR2 as YFSETQ. CDR3 nucleotides: TGCGCCAGCAGCCTGAGGGAAAAGAACACTGAAGCTTTCTTT. It is translated as CASSLREKNTEAFF.

CDR3 coding DNA: TGTGCCAGCAGCCAAGATATCGGGCCAGAGACCCAGTACTTC. Its translation is CASSQDIGPETQYF. V and J are TRBV4-2 and TRBJ2-5; unclear D gene. The CDR3 extends over 14 amino acids. The V end was cut by 0 bases, the J end by 4 bases, with 9 bases between. The V gene's germline CDR1 is LGHNA and CDR2 YNFKEQ.

The chain recombines TRBV28 with TRBJ2-1, with TRBD1 as a possible D gene (6 bases). Trimming removed 6 bases at V and 7 bases at J, with 19 bases between. CDR3 length: 15 residues. Germline assignment: CDR1 MDHEN and CDR2 SYDVKM. CDR3 DNA sequence: TGTGCCAGCAGCTCTTCCTCACAGGGTAAGAATGAGCAGTTCTTC. This codes for CASSSSSQGKNEQFF.

This sequence joins TRBV18 and TRBJ2-5; 7 bases match TRBD2. This CDR3 is built from 15 residues. V lost 6 bases, J lost 1 base, and 8 bases stayed unmatched. The germline gives CDR1 KGHSH, CDR2 LQKENI. The CDR3 region is CASSPDRGVQETQYF. CDR3 nucleotides: TGTGCCAGCTCGCCGGACCGGGGGGTCCAAGAGACCCAGTACTTC.

V and J are TRBV3-1 (or the pseudogene TRBV3-2) and TRBJ2-1; the D is unclear. V was pared by 1 base and J by 7 bases, with 17 bases between. The CDR3 sequence is 16 residues long. Germline loops: CDR1 LGHDT, CDR2 YNNKEL (reference sequence). This CDR3 is CASSQALGLIWNEQFF. The CDR3 DNA follows: TGTGCCAGCAGCCAAGCTTTGGGTCTTATCTGGAATGAGCAGTTCTTC.

V is TRBV30 and J is TRBJ1-1; D unclear. This CDR3 contains 13 residues. The germline V gene has CDR1 GTSNPN and CDR2 SVGIG (reference sequence). Trimming pared 4 bases from V and 2 bases from J, leaving 11 bases between. The CDR3 is CAWNLWSNTEAFF. The DNA of the CDR3 is TGTGCCTGGAATCTCTGGAGCAACACTGAAGCTTTCTTT.

The gene calls are TRBV30 and TRBJ2-7; D remains ambiguous. The CDR3 is 12 residues long. CDR1 GTSNPN and CDR2 SVGIG come from the germline V gene (reference sequence). Trimming took 1 base from V and 2 from J, leaving 6 bases between them. The CDR3 is CAWSDLPYEQYF. CDR3 coding DNA: TGTGCCTGGAGTGACCTCCCCTACGAGCAGTACTTC.

The rearrangement uses TRBV3-1 (or the pseudogene TRBV3-2) and TRBJ1-2; no clear D gene. This CDR3 spans 15 amino acids. The germline V gene encodes CDR1 LGHDT and CDR2 YNNKEL (reference sequence). Trimming took off 0 bases at V and 4 bases at J, with 12 bases between the two ends. The CDR3 reads CASSQDGAGSYGYTF. In DNA form, the CDR3 reads TGTGCCAGCAGCCAAGACGGTGCAGGTAGCTATGGCTACACCTTC.

The DNA for the CDR3 is TGTGCCAGCAGCCCCGAGGCAGGAAACACCATATATTTT. Its protein is CASSPEAGNTIYF. The chain is built from TRBV3-1 (or the pseudogene TRBV3-2) and TRBJ1-3; D remains unclear. Germline V gene data show CDR1 as LGHDT and CDR2 as YNNKEL (reference sequence). V was shortened by 4 bases and J by 4 bases, with 8 bases between the two germline ends. The CDR3 runs to 13 residues.

The chain is built from TRBV19 and TRBJ2-7; TRBD1 agrees at 11 bases. V trimming: 7 bases; J trimming: 4 bases; junction bases outside the gene matches: 9. The CDR3 contains 15 residues. Germline V gives CDR1 LNHDA, CDR2 SQIVND (reference sequence). CDR3: CASNPGQGAKYEQYF. DNA for the CDR3: TGTGCCAGTAACCCAGGACAGGGGGCTAAATACGAGCAGTACTTC.

This chain connects TRBV2 to TRBJ1-6; D might be TRBD1 (6 bases). V shed 9 bases and J shed 8 bases, with 8 bases lying between them. Germline V gene lookup returns CDR1 SNHLY and CDR2 FYNNEI. The CDR3 is 11 amino acids. CDR3 sequence reads: CASRGDSPLHF. The CDR3 DNA is TGTGCCAGTAGGGGGGATTCACCCCTCCACTTT.

The rearrangement uses TRBV12-3 or TRBV12-4 and TRBJ2-1; TRBD1 matches at 9 bases. With V trimmed by 8 bases and J by 6 bases, 5 bases remained unmatched. The CDR3 spans 13 residues. This chain's CDR3 is CASGIQGANEQFF. The CDR3 DNA sequence: TGTGCCAGCGGTATACAGGGGGCCAATGAGCAGTTCTTC.

V usage is TRBV20-1 and J usage is TRBJ2-1; tentatively, D is TRBD2 (6 bases). The germline CDR1 and CDR2 sequences are DFQATT and SNEGSKA (reference sequence). CDR3 length: 11 amino acids. Trimming stripped 5 bases from V and 7 bases from J, with 9 bases between. In nucleotides, the CDR3 is TGCAGTGCTGGGGGGATAAATGAGCAGTTCTTC. It yields the protein CSAGGINEQFF.

The chain is built from TRBV18 and TRBJ1-2; 7 bases agree with TRBD1. V trimming: 2 bases; J trimming: 6 bases; junction bases outside the gene matches: 12. Per germline, CDR1 KGHSH and CDR2 LQKENI. This CDR3 is built from 16 residues. In DNA form, the CDR3 reads TGTGCCAGCTCACCAAACCGTGTACAGGGGAGCGATGGCTACACCTTC. Encoded protein: CASSPNRVQGSDGYTF.

The V gene is TRBV6-4, the J gene TRBJ2-1; 16 bases match TRBD2. V was clipped by 5 bases and J by 8 bases; unmatched bases: 9. The CDR3 extends over 17 amino acids. CDR1 and CDR2 from the germline V gene are MRHNA and SNTAGT. CDR3 in DNA: TGTGCCAGCAGTCCGGGACTAGCGGGGGGGGAGAGGGATGAGCAGTTCTTC. This sequence encodes CASSPGLAGGERDEQFF.

The gene calls are TRBV7-9 and TRBJ2-1, with D tentatively TRBD2 (6 bases). Germline V lookup: CDR1 SEHNR, CDR2 FQNEAQ (reference sequence). The germline V and J ends were trimmed by 5 bases and 10 bases, with 21 bases remaining between them. The CDR3 covers 15 residues. CDR3 residues: CASSPLDGLTIEQFF. The CDR3 DNA sequence: TGTGCCAGCAGCCCGCTTGACGGACTAACCATCGAGCAGTTCTTC.